This entry describes one T cell receptor beta chain. Its antigen is unknown. This specimen belongs to a study of PD-1 blockade in classical Hodgkin lymphoma. Study results and caveats: By C4D1, diversity of CD4+ TCRs had risen significantly, whereas that of CD8+ TCRs had not. Similar baseline diversity was found in complete responders and newly diagnosed patients. Anyone who began nivolumab under 1 year after ASCT was excluded.

Produced via immunoSEQ multiplex PCR; TCRdb's table is partial and in-frame only. Among tens of thousands of clones, around 70% were seen once, and the ten largest hold around 4.2%. The CDR3 length is 20 residues. Every patient relapsed after autologous stem cell transplantation, and brentuximab vedotin exposure varied. The chain is built from TRBV21-1 and TRBJ2-7; TRBD2 is the table's D call and was not checked against the DNA. TRBV21-1 represents a pseudogene. This clonotype originated in a human donor with classical Hodgkin lymphoma. The starting material was peripheral blood mononuclear cells (PBMCs), obtained before the second cycle of nivolumab. The CDR3: CASSKVLRGARTSGIYEQYF. The CDR3 nucleotides read TGTGCCAGCAGCAAAGTTCTTAGGGGCGCCCGGACTAGCGGCATCTACGAGCAGTACTTC.